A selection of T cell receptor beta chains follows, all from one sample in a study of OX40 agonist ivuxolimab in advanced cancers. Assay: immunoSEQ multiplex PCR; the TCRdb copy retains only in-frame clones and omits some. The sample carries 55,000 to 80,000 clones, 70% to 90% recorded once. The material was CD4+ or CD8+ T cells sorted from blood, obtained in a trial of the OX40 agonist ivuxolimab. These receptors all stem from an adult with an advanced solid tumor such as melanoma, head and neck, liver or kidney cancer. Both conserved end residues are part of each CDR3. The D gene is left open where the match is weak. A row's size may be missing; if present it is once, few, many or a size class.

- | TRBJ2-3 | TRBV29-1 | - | TGCAGCGTTGGTGGCTGGCCAGATACGCAGTATTTT | CSVGGWPDTQYF
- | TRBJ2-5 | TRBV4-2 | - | TGTGCCAGCAGCCAAGATATGGGCGGGCGGGAGACCCAGTACTTC | CASSQDMGGRETQYF
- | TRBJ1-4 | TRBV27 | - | TGTGCCAGCAGTTCAACCCAGGGAAACGAAAAACTGTTTTTT | CASSSTQGNEKLFF
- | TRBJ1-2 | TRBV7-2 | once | TGTGCCAGCAGCCTAGGGGGAGGCTACACCTTC | CASSLGGGYTF
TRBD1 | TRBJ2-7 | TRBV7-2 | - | TGTGCCAGCAGCCTGGACAGGGGGATCGACGAGCAGTACTTC | CASSLDRGIDEQYF
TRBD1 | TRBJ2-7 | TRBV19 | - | TGTGCCAGTAGTAACAGGGGCCAGACCTACGAGCAGTACTTC | CASSNRGQTYEQYF
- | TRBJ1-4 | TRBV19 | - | TGTGCCAGTAGTAGTCGGCAGACCCCGAGAAAACTGTTTTTT | CASSSRQTPRKLFF
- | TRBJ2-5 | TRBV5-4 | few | TGTGCCACCCTGATAATGGGGGGCATGGAGACCCAGTACTTC | CATLIMGGMETQYF
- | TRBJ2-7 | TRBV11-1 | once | TGTGCCAGCAGCTTAGCCCTCCGACTGGGCTACGAGCAGTACTTC | CASSLALRLGYEQYF
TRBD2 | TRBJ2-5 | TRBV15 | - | TGTGCCACCAGCAGAGGTCGGGATAGCGGGATACAAGAGACCCAGTACTTC | CATSRGRDSGIQETQYF
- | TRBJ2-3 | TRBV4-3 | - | TGCGCCAGCAGCCAAGGTCGGCGGGGAGGAAGAGATACGCAGTATTTT | CASSQGRRGGRDTQYF
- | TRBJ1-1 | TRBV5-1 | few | TGCGCCAGCAGCCTGGACCGGCGTGAAGCTTTCTTT | CASSLDRREAFF
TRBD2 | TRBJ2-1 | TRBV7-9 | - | TGTGCCAGCAGCTTAGGTGGGACTAGCGGGAGTGAAGAGCAGTTCTTC | CASSLGGTSGSEEQFF
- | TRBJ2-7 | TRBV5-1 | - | TGCGCCAGCAGCTTTAGGGGGAGGACGTACGAGCAGTACTTC | CASSFRGRTYEQYF
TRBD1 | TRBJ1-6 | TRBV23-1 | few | TGCGCCAGCAGTCAATCGAAGGGGGCCCATAATTCACCCCTCCACTTT | CASSQSKGAHNSPLHF
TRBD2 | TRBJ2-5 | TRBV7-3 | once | TGTGCCAGCAGCTTACCGCAGTTAGGGACTAGCGGGAGGTATCGGGAGGAGACCCAGTACTTC | CASSLPQLGTSGRYREETQYF
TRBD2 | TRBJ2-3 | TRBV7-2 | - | TGTGCCAGCAGCTTAGTGGCTAGCGGGGGTCTGAACACAGATACGCAGTATTTT | CASSLVASGGLNTDTQYF
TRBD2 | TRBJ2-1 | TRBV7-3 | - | TGTGCCAGCAGCCAGACTAGCGCTATTGAGCAGTTCTTC | CASSQTSAIEQFF
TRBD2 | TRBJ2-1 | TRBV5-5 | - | TGTGCCAGCAGCTTGCCGGGAGGGCGCAATGAGCAGTTCTTC | CASSLPGGRNEQFF
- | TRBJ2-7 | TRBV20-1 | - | TGCAGTGCTACCAACTACGAGCAGTACTTC | CSATNYEQYF
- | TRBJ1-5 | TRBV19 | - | TGTGCCAGTAGTCTAACCAGGGGATATCAGCCCCAGCATTTT | CASSLTRGYQPQHF
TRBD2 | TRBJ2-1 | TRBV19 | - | TGTGCCAGTAGTATTCCAACTAGCGGGGGGCAGTTCTTC | CASSIPTSGGQFF
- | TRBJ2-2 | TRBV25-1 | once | TGTGCCAGCAGTGAGGAGAGCTCCTCGAACACCGGGGAGCTGTTTTTT | CASSEESSSNTGELFF
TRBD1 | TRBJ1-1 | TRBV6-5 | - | TGTGCCAGCAGGATGGGACAGTTGAACACTGAAGCTTTCTTT | CASRMGQLNTEAFF
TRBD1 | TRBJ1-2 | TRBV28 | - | TGTGCCAGCAGCTCGGGGACAGGGGATAGAGGCTACACCTTC | CASSSGTGDRGYTF
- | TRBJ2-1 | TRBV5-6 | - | TGTGCCAGCAGCCCTTGGTTGCAAGTATCCAGCAATGAGCAGTTCTTC | CASSPWLQVSSNEQFF
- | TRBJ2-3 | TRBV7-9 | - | TGTGCCACCAATAGCGTCCCAGATACGCAGTATTTT | CATNSVPDTQYF
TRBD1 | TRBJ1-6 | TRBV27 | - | TGTGCCAGCAGTTCTGTGACAGGGGGCTATAATTCACCCCTCCACTTT | CASSSVTGGYNSPLHF
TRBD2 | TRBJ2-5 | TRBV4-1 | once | TGCGCCAGCAGCCAAGAGGGCTCGGGACTAGCGCTCATAGAGACCCAGTACTTC | CASSQEGSGLALIETQYF
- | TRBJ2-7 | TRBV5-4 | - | TGTGCCAGCAGCTTGGACGACAGCACCGAGCAGTACTTC | CASSLDDSTEQYF
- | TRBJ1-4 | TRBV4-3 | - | TGCGCCAGCAGCCAACAGGGGACCTCAACTAATGAAAAACTGTTTTTT | CASSQQGTSTNEKLFF
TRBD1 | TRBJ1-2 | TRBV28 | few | TGTGCCAGCAGTTTGACAGGGGGCATCTATGGCTACACCTTC | CASSLTGGIYGYTF
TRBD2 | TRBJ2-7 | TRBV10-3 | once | TGTGCCATCAGTGGGACTAGCGGGAGGCGCAGCCACGAGCAGTACTTC | CAISGTSGRRSHEQYF
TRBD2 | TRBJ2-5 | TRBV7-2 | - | TGTGCCAGCAGCCCCCTAGCGGGAGATTTGACCCAGTACTTC | CASSPLAGDLTQYF
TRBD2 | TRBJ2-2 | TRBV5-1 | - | TGCGCCAGCAGCACCGGTGGGCTAGCGGGGAACACCGGGGAGCTGTTTTTT | CASSTGGLAGNTGELFF
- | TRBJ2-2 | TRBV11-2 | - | TGTGCCAGCAGCTTATACACCGGGGAGCTGTTTTTT | CASSLYTGELFF
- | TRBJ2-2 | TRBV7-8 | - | TGTGCCAGCAGCTTTCTGGACACCGGGGAGCTGTTTTTT | CASSFLDTGELFF
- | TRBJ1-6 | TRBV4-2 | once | TGTGCCAGCAGCCAAGATAACATTTCACCCCTCCACTTT | CASSQDNISPLHF
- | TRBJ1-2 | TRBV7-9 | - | TGTGCCAGCAGCTTAGCGGACAGAGGTTTAAACGGCTACACCTTC | CASSLADRGLNGYTF
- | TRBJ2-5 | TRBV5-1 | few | TGCGCCAGCAGACGGCGGGAACAAGAGACCCAGTACTTC | CASRRREQETQYF
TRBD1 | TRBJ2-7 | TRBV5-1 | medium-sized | TGCGCCAGCAGCCCCGGGACAGGCAACTACGAGCAGTACTTC | CASSPGTGNYEQYF
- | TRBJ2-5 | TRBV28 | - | TGTGCCAGCAGTTCCGGGACGGAGCAAGAGACCCAGTACTTC | CASSSGTEQETQYF
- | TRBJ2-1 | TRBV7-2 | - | TGTGCCAGCAGCTTACGAGGGGATAATGAGCAGTTCTTC | CASSLRGDNEQFF
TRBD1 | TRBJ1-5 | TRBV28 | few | TGTGCCAGCAGCACCGGACAGGGTGAGACCCAGCATTTT | CASSTGQGETQHF
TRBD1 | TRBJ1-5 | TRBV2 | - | TGTGCCAGCGGACTCGGGACAGGGGATCAGCCCCAGCATTTT | CASGLGTGDQPQHF